This T cell receptor beta chain was observed in a study of blood T cell dynamics during melanoma immunotherapy. The time point was: week 3, after first cycle of checkpoint inhibitor. Apart from a couple of fast progressors, RECIST 1.1 response was judged 12 weeks post-infusion. A fixed DNA input of about 350 ng was used per bulk PBMC sample. Sequenced by immunoSEQ multiplex PCR; TCRdb stores in-frame clones only, minus some. The table shows about 11,000 clones, with 87% occurring only once. The sequence was obtained from a human donor with melanoma. The source was blood, collected from a patient treated with checkpoint blockade.

CDR3 nucleotides: TGTGCCAGCAGCCCCGGGACAGGGGGGAACTATGGCTACACCTTC. Amino acid sequence: CASSPGTGGNYGYTF. This chain connects TRBV6-6 to TRBJ1-2; TRBD1 aligns across 11 bases. V lost 6 bases and J lost 2; bases outside the gene matches: 5. The CDR3 loop spans 15 amino acids. Germline CDR1 reads MNHNY; CDR2 reads SVGAGI (reference sequence).